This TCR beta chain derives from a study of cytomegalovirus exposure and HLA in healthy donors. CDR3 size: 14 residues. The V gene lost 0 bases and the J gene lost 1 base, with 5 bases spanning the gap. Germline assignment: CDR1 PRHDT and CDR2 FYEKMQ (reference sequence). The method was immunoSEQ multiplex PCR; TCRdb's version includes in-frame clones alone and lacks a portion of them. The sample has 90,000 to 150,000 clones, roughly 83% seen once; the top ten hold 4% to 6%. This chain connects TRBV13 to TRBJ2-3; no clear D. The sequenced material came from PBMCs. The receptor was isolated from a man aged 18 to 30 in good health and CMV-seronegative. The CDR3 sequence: CASSLGRGTDTQYF. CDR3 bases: TGTGCCAGCAGCTTAGGTCGGGGCACAGATACGCAGTATTTT.